This TCR beta chain was sequenced during a study of T cell repertoires in cytomegalovirus infection (dated by TCRdb to between 2018 and 2020). Broadly, across the study: The peptide stimulations were aimed at well-studied HLA-B-restricted epitopes as well as recently identified HLA-C-restricted CMV epitopes, whose presentation resists viral immunomodulation. The HLA type of each donor mattered for the analysis, because public TCR beta signatures pointed to carriage of CMV infection along with the matching HLA type.

This clonotype appeared a few times. This receptor's antigen is unknown. No base quality information exists; no much larger clone differs at one position. Findings and caveats that apply to the study as a whole: The ex vivo response was dominated by HLA-C-restricted CMV-specific TCR beta clonotypes, and the single most frequent clonotype in two of eight donors was supplied by these HLA-C-restricted clonotypes. In both this cohort and an independent roughly 350-donor cohort, the cumulative frequency of public TCR beta family members distinguished carriers of CMV infection plus the relevant HLA type.

Sequencing relied on an Illumina HiSeq 1500. TCRdb ran its own pipeline on the public reads, namely fastp trimming at Q25 and MiXCR clone calling, and kept in-frame beta chains. Entries are consolidated by CDR3 protein sequence, retaining the most common genes and DNA. This sample is represented by some 800,000 distinct CDR3 sequences; approximately 32% of them were singletons. The top ten clonotypes cover 9.5% to 15% of the sample. The CDR3 has 14 amino acids, counting the end cysteine and phenylalanine. The only DNA kept is the CDR3, 42 bases in frame from the first base. V and J lose 10 bases and 0 bases, and a span of 10 bases separates them. The CDR1 and CDR2 encoded by the germline V gene are MNHEY and SVGEGT. Read against the paper, the sample's treatment or condition label means: in vitro stimulation with specific CMV peptide epitopes to enrich CMV-specific T cells.

This receptor was identified in a human donor in good health (CMV status not recorded). Some clones in this sample may be carry-over from other donors' samples. The V and J segments used are TRBV6-2 or TRBV6-3 and TRBJ2-6; no D segment can be confidently identified. Material: cultured CD8+ T cells from PBMCs, obtained from culture after CMV antigen stimulation. The CDR3 reads as follows: CATSGNSGANVLTF. The nucleotide sequence is given as TGTGCCACATCAGGCAACTCTGGGGCCAACGTCCTGACTTTC.